This T cell receptor (beta chain) was found in a study of T cells in Graves' hyperthyroidism and ophthalmopathy. This clonotype was recorded many times. The antigen remains undetermined. Diagnoses rested on clinical symptoms, serum thyroxine and TRAb, thyroid ultrasound and orbital computed tomography. Study-level results: Ophthalmopathy onset followed model prediction by a median about 6.9 months.

Trimming pared 0 bases from V and 5 bases from J, leaving 19 bases between. CDR3 length equals 16 residues. Germline V lookup: CDR1 DFQATT, CDR2 SNEGSKA (reference sequence). RNA transcripts gave rise to amplified TCR beta CDR3 regions. The HTBI primer set served for first-round RT-PCR of the TCR CDR3. TCRdb reprocessed the multiplex PCR reads with MiXCR, giving one entry per CDR3 protein. The sample records around 280,000 distinct CDR3 sequences, approximately 13% being singletons. The material sequenced was blood. The chain carries TRBV20-1 and TRBJ2-5; maybe TRBD2 (5 bases). The TCR originated in a woman in her 40s with Graves' hyperthyroidism. Here the CDR3 DNA reads TGCAGTGCTAGAGATAGGAGGAATCAGTACGGTGAGACCCAGTACTTC. It is translated as CSARDRRNQYGETQYF.